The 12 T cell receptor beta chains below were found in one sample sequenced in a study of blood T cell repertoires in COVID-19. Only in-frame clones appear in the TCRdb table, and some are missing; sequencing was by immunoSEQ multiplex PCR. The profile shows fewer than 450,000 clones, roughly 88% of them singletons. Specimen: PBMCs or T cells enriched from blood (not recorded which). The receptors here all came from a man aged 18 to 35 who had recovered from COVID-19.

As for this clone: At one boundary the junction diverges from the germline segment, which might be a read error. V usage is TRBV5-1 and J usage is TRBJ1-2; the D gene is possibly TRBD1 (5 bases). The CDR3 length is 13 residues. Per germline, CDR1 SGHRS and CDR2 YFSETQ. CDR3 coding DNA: TGCGCCAGCAGCTTGGAGGAGAACCGGGACTTGTACTTC. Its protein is CASSLEENRDLYF.

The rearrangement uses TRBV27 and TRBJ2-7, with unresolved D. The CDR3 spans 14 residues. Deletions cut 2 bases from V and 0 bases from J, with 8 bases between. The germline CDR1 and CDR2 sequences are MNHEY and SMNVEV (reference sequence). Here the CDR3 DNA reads TGTGCCAGCAGTTTAGTGCTAGACTCCTACGAGCAGTACTTC. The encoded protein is CASSLVLDSYEQYF.

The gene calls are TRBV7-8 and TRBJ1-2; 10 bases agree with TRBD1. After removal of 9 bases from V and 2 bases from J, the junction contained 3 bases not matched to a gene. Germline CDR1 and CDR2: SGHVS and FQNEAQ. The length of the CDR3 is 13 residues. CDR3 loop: CASRQGANYGYTF. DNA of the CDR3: TGTGCCAGTAGACAGGGGGCAAACTATGGCTACACCTTC.

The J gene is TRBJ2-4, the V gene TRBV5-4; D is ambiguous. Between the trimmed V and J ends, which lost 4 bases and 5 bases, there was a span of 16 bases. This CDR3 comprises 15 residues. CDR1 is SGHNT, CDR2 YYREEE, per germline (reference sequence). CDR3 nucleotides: TGTGCCAGCAGCGTGGGCCCCGGTACTGAAAACATTCAGTACTTC. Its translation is CASSVGPGTENIQYF.

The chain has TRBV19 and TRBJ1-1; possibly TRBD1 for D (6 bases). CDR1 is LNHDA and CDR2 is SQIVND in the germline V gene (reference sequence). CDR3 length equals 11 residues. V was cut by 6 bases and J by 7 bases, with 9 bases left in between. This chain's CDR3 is CASRRDNEAFF. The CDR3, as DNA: TGTGCCAGTAGACGGGACAATGAAGCTTTCTTT.

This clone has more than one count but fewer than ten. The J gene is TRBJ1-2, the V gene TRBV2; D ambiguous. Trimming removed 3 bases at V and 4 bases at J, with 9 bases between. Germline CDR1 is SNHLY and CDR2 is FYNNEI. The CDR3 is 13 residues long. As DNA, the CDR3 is TGTGCCAGCAGTGAGGTGGCAGTCTATGGCTACACCTTC. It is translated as CASSEVAVYGYTF.

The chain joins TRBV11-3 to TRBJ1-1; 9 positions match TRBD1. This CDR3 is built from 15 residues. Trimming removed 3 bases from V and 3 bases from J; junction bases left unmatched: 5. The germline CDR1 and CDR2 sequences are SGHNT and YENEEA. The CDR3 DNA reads TGTGCCAGCAGCTTTAACAGGGGGCAGTACACTGAAGCTTTCTTT. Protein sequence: CASSFNRGQYTEAFF.

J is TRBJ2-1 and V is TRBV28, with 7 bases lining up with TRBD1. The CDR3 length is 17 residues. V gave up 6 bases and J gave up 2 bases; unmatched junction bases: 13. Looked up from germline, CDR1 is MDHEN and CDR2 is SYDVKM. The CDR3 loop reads CASSVPGQRRPYNEQFF. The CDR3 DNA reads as TGTGCCAGCAGCGTCCCGGGACAGCGACGGCCCTACAATGAGCAGTTCTTC.

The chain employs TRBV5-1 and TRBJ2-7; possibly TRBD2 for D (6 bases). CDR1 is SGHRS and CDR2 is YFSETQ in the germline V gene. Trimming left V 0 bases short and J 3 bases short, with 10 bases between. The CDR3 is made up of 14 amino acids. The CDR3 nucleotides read TGCGCCAGCAGCTTGGATCACGGGAGCTACGAGCAGTACTTC. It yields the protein CASSLDHGSYEQYF.

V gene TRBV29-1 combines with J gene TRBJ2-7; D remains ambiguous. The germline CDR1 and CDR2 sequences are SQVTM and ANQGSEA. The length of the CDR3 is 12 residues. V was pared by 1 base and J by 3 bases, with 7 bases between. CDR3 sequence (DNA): TGCAGCGTTGAAGTGGCCGACTACGAGCAGTACTTC. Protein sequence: CSVEVADYEQYF.

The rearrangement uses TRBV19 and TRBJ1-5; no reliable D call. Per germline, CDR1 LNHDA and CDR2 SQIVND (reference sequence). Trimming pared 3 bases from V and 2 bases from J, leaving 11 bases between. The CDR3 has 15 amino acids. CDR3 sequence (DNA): TGTGCCAGTAGTATGATCCCGGCGGGCAATCAGCCCCAGCATTTT. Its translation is CASSMIPAGNQPQHF.

CDR3 amino acids: CATREGNTDTQYF. In DNA form, the CDR3 reads TGTGCCACCAGGGAGGGGAACACAGATACGCAGTATTTT. V and J are TRBV19 and TRBJ2-3; 7 bases align to TRBD2. This CDR3 comprises 13 residues. Germline V gene sequence: CDR1 LNHDA, CDR2 SQIVND (reference sequence). V lost 10 bases and J lost 2; bases outside the gene matches: 6.